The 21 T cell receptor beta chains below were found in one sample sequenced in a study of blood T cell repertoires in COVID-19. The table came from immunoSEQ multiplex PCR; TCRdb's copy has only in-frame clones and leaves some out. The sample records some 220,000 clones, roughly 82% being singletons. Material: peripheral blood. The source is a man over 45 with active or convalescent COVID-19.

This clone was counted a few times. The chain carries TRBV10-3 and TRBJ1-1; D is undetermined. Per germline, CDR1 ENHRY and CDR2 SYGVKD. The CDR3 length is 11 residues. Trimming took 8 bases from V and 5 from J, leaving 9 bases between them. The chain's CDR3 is CAIGESTEAFF. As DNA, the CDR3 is TGTGCCATCGGAGAATCTACTGAAGCTTTCTTT.

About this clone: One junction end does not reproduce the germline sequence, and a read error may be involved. CDR3: CDSSIFVEQFF. The CDR3 DNA follows: TGTGACAGTAGTATCTTTGTTGAGCAGTTCTTC. This chain uses TRBV19 with TRBJ2-1, with D hard to call. The CDR3 loop spans 11 amino acids. From germline, CDR1 is LNHDA and CDR2 SQIVND (reference sequence).

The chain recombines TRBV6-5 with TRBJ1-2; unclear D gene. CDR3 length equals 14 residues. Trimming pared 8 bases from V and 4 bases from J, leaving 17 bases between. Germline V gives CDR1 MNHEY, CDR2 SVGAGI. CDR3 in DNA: TGTGCCAGCTACCCTAATCGGCAGGCCTATGGCTACACCTTC. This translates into CASYPNRQAYGYTF.

Written as DNA, the CDR3 is TGTGCCAGCAGCTTGACTCAGGGTACAGATACGCAGTATTTT. It yields the protein CASSLTQGTDTQYF. The V gene is TRBV5-5, the J gene TRBJ2-3; tentatively, D is TRBD1 (5 bases). V lost 1 base and J 3 bases, leaving 9 bases between the germline ends. CDR3 length: 14 amino acids. CDR1 SGHKS and CDR2 YYEKEE come from the germline V gene (reference sequence). Together with reference TRBV5-5 and TRBJ2-3, the CDR3 gives the full variable domain: DAGVTQSPTHLIKTRGQQVTLRCSPISGHKSVSWYQQVLGQGPQFIFQYYEKEERGRGNFPDRFSARQFPNYSSELNVNALLLGDSALYLCASSLTQGTDTQYFGPGTRLTVL.

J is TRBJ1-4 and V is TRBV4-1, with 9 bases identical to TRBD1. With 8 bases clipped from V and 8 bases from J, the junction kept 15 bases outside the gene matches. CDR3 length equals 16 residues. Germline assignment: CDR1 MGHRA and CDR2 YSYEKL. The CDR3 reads CASAGGLQGAAEKLFF. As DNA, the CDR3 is TGCGCCAGCGCGGGTGGGCTACAGGGGGCAGCAGAAAAACTGTTTTTT.

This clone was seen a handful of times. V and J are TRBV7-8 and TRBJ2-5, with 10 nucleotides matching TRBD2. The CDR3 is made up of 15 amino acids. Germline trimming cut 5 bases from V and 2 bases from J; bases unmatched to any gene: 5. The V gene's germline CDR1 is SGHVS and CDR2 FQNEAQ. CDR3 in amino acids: CASSGLAARQETQYF. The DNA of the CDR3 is TGTGCCAGCAGCGGACTAGCGGCCCGACAAGAGACCCAGTACTTC.

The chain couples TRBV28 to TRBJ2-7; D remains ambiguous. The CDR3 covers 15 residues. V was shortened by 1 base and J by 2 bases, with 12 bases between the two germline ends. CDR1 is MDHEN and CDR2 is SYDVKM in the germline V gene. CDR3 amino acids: CASSLYQAAAYEQYF. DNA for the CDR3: TGTGCCAGCAGTTTATACCAGGCAGCCGCCTACGAGCAGTACTTC.

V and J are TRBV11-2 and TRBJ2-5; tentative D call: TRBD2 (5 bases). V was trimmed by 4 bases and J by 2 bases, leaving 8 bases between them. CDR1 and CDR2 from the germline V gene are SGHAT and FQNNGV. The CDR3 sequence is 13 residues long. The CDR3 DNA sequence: TGTGCCAGCAGCTCCCCGGGGCAAGAGACCCAGTACTTC. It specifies CASSSPGQETQYF.

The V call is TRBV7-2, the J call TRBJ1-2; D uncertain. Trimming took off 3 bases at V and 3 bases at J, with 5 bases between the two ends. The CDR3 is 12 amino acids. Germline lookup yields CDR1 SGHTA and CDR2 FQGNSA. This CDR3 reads CASSFQDYGYTF. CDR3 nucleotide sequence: TGTGCCAGCAGCTTCCAGGACTATGGCTACACCTTC.

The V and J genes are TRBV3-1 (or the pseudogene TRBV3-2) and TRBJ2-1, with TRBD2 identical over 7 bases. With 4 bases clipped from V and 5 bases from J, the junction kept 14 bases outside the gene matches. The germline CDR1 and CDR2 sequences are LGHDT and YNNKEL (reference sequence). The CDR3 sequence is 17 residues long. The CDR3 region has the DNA TGTGCCAGCAGCCTTCCCGGGAGACTAGCAACACACAATGAGCAGTTCTTC. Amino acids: CASSLPGRLATHNEQFF.

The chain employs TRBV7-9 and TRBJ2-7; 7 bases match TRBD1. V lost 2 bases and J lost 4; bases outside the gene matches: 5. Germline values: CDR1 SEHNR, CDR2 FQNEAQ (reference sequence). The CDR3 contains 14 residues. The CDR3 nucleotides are TGTGCCAGCAGCTTATCGGGCAGGGGGTACGAGCAGTACTTC. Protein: CASSLSGRGYEQYF. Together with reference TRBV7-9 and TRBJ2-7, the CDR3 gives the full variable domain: DTGVSQNPRHKITKRGQNVTFRCDPISEHNRLYWYRQTLGQGPEFLTYFQNEAQLEKSRLLSDRFSAERPKGSFSTLEIQRTEQGDSAMYLCASSLSGRGYEQYFGPGTRLTVT.

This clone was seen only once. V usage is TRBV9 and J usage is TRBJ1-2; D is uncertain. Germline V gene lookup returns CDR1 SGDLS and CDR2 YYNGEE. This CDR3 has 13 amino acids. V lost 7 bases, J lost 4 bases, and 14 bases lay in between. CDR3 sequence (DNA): TGTGCCAGCGGGCGGGAGGGAGTCTATGGCTACACCTTC. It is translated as CASGREGVYGYTF.

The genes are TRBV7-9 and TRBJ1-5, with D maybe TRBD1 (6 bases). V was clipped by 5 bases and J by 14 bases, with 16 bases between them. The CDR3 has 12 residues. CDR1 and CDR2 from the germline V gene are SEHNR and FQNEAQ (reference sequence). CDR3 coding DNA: TGTGCCAGCAGCCAACAGGGCGGGCTGAAGCATTTT. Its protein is CASSQQGGLKHF.

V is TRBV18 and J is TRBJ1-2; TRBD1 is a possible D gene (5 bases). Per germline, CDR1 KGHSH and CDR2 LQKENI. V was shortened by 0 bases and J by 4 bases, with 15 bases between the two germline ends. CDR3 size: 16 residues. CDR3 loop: CASSPPSGWGVYGYTF. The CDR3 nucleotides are TGTGCCAGCTCACCACCGTCCGGTTGGGGGGTCTATGGCTACACCTTC.

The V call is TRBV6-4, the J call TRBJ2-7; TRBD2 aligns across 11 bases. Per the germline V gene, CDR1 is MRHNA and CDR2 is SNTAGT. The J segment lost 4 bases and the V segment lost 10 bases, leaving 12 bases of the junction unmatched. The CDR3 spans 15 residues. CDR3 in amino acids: CAIRIAGGTGYEQYF. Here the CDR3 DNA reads TGTGCCATCCGTATAGCGGGAGGGACGGGTTACGAGCAGTACTTC.

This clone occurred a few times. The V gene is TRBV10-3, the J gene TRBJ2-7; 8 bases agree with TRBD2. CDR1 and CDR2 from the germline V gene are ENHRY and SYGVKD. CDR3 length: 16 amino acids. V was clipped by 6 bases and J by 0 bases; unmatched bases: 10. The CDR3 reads CAIRRSGGKSSYEQYF. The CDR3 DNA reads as TGTGCCATCAGACGGAGCGGGGGAAAGAGCTCCTACGAGCAGTACTTC.

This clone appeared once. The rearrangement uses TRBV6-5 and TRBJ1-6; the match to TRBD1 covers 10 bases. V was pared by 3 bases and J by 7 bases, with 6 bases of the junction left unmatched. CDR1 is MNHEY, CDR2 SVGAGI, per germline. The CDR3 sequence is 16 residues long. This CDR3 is CASSYPRTGGNSPLHF. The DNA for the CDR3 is TGTGCCAGCAGTTATCCGAGGACAGGGGGGAATTCACCCCTCCACTTT.

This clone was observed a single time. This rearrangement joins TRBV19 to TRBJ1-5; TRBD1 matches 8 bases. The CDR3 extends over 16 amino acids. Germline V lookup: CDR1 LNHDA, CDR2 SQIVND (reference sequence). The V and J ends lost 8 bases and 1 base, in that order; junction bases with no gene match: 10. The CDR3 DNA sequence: TGTGCCAGTCAGGACAGGGACTTTATGAGCAATCAGCCCCAGCATTTT. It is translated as CASQDRDFMSNQPQHF.

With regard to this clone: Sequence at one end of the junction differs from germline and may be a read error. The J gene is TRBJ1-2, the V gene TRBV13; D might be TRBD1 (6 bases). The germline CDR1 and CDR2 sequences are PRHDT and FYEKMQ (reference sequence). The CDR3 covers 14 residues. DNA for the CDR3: TGTGCCAGCAGATTAGGGGGGCTCGGATATGGCTACACCTTC. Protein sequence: CASRLGGLGYGYTF.

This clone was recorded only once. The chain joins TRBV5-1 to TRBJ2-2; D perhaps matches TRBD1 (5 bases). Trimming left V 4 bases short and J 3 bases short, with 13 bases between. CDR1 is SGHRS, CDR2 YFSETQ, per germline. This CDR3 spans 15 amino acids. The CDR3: CASSPRQPYTGELFF. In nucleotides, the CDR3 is TGCGCCAGCAGCCCTAGACAGCCGTACACCGGGGAGCTGTTTTTT.

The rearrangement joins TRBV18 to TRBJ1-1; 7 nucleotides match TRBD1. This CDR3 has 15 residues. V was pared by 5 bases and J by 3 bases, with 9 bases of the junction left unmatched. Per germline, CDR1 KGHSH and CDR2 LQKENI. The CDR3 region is CASSAYRGADTEAFF. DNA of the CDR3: TGTGCCAGCTCAGCCTACAGGGGTGCGGACACTGAAGCTTTCTTT.